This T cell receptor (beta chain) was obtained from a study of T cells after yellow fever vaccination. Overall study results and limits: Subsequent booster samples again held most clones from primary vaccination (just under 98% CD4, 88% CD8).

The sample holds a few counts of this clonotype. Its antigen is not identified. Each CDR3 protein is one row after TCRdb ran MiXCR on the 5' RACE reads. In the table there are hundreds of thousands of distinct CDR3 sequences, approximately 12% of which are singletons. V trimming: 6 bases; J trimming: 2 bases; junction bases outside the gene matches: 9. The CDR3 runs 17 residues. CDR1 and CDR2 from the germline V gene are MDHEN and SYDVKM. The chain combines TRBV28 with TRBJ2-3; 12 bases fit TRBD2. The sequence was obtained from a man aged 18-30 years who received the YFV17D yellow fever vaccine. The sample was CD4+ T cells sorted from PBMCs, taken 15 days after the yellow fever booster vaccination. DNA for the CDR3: TGTGCCAGCAGCCCCGGGACTAGCGGGTTAGCCACAGATACGCAGTATTTT. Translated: CASSPGTSGLATDTQYF.